These T cell receptor beta chains were read from a single sample in a study of blood T cells in healthy people across ages. One entry per CDR3 protein, called by TCRdb with MiXCR from the 5' RACE reads. The data hold hundreds of thousands of distinct CDR3 sequences, with roughly 20% observed a single time. The specimen sequenced was blood. The receptors come from a man between 65 and 85 years old in good health. The CDR3 runs from the conserved cysteine through the conserved F or W. The D gene is left open where the match is weak. Clone size is given for some rows only: seen once, a few or many times, or a class if the clone is expanded.

clone size,J gene,V gene,D gene,CDR3 protein,CDR3 DNA
-,TRBJ2-5,TRBV7-9,TRBD2,CASSPPRLAGKETQYF,TGTGCCAGCAGCCCACCGCGACTAGCGGGGAAAGAGACCCAGTACTTC
few,TRBJ1-1,TRBV6-2/TRBV6-3,-,CASSDTEAFF,TGTGCCAGCAGTGACACTGAAGCTTTCTTT
-,TRBJ2-2,TRBV12-3/TRBV12-4,TRBD2,CASNPSGRAVTGELFF,TGTGCCAGCAATCCGAGCGGGAGGGCCGTCACCGGGGAGCTGTTTTTT
many,TRBJ2-7,TRBV27,TRBD2,CASSPGLAVGSYEQYF,TGTGCCAGCAGTCCCGGACTAGCGGTCGGCTCCTACGAGCAGTACTTC
-,TRBJ1-2,TRBV28,TRBD1,CASTTGGGYGYTF,TGTGCCAGCACCACAGGGGGCGGCTATGGCTACACCTTC
-,TRBJ2-1,TRBV18,-,CASSPPRDTVVNEQFF,TGTGCCAGCTCACCACCGAGAGATACAGTTGTCAATGAGCAGTTCTTC
few,TRBJ2-7,TRBV3-1,-,CASSGHYEQYF,TGTGCCAGCTCGGGTCACTACGAGCAGTACTTC
few,TRBJ1-1,TRBV2,-,CASTEGVNTEAFF,TGTGCCAGCACGGAGGGCGTCAACACTGAAGCTTTCTTT
-,TRBJ2-3,TRBV18,-,CASSLDRYTSTDTQYF,TGTGCCAGCTCACTCGACCGCTATACTAGCACAGATACGCAGTATTTT
-,TRBJ1-1,TRBV12-3/TRBV12-4,-,CASSLVGGSNTEAFF,TGTGCCAGCAGTTTAGTCGGAGGGTCGAACACTGAAGCTTTCTTT
-,TRBJ2-7,TRBV20-1,TRBD1,CSARDSTGGYHEQYF,TGCAGTGCTAGAGATTCTACAGGGGGCTACCACGAGCAGTACTTC
-,TRBJ2-1,TRBV14,-,CASSQERVYNEQFF,TGTGCCAGCAGCCAAGAGCGGGTCTACAATGAGCAGTTCTTC
many,TRBJ2-1,TRBV12-3/TRBV12-4,-,CASSRAGYNEQFF,TGTGCCAGCAGCCGTGCAGGGTACAATGAGCAGTTCTTC
many,TRBJ2-6,TRBV27,-,CAASSGANVLTF,TGTGCCGCCAGCTCTGGGGCCAACGTCCTGACTTTC
few,TRBJ2-7,TRBV10-3,TRBD2,CAISESRAGGTEQYF,TGTGCCATCAGTGAGTCAAGGGCGGGAGGTACCGAGCAGTACTTC
many,TRBJ1-2,TRBV29-1,-,CSVDLGYGYTF,TGCAGCGTTGACTTAGGGTATGGCTACACCTTC
-,TRBJ2-7,TRBV6-1,TRBD1,CASSGQGWNEQYF,TGTGCCAGCAGTGGACAGGGCTGGAACGAGCAGTACTTC
few,TRBJ1-1,TRBV6-2/TRBV6-3,TRBD1,CASSLTGRNTEAFF,TGTGCCAGCAGTTTGACAGGGAGGAACACTGAAGCTTTCTTT
few,TRBJ1-1,TRBV28,-,CATNGDIGTEAFF,TGTGCCACCAATGGGGACATCGGCACTGAAGCTTTCTTT
-,TRBJ2-7,TRBV21-1,-,CASSKGSGGRSSYEQYF,TGTGCCAGCAGCAAAGGGTCGGGCGGGAGGAGCTCCTACGAGCAGTACTTC
-,TRBJ2-1,TRBV19,TRBD2,CASSIVGAGSYNEQFF,TGTGCCAGTAGTATAGTGGGAGCGGGGAGTTACAATGAGCAGTTCTTC
-,TRBJ2-1,TRBV4-3,-,CASSQLGRDTEQFF,TGCGCCAGCAGCCAATTAGGCAGGGATACTGAGCAGTTCTTC
few,TRBJ2-1,TRBV20-1,TRBD2,CSASGPSGSYNEQFF,TGCAGTGCTTCGGGGCCTAGCGGATCTTACAATGAGCAGTTCTTC